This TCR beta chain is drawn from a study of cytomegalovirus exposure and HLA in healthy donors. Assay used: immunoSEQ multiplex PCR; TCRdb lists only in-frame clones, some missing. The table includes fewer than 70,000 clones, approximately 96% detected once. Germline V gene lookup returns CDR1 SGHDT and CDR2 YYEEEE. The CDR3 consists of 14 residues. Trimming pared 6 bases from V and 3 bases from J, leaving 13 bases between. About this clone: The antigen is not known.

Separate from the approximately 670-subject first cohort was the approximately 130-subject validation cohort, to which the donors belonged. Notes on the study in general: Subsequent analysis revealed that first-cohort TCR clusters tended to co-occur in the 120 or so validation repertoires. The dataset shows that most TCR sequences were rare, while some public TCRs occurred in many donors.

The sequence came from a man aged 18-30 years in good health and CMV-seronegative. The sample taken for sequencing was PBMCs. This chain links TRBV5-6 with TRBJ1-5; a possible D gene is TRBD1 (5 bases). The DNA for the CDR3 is TGTGCCAGCACCCTGCGGGGGATCAATCAGCCCCAGCATTTT. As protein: CASTLRGINQPQHF.